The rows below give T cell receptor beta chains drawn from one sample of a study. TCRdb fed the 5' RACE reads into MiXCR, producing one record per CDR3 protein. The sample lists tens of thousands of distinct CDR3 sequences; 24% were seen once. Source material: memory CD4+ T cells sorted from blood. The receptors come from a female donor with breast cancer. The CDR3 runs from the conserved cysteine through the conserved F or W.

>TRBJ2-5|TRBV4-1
CASSHTGDQETQYF
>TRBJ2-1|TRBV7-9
CASSQNFEQFF
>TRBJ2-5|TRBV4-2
CASSRDTEGQETQYF
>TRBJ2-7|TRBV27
CAGKSTGVKGDEQYF
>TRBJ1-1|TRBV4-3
CASSQAVGQGGTEAFF
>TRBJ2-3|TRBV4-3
CASSQHTGTGDTDTQYF
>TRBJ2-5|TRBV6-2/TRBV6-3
CAGSDPQRGQETQYF
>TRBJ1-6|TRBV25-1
CASSGRDRSPLHF
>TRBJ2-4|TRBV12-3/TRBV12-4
CASSFETLAGAIAKNIQYF
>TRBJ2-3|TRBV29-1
CSVEDTRGYTDTQYF
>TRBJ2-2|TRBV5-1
CASSSGGELFF